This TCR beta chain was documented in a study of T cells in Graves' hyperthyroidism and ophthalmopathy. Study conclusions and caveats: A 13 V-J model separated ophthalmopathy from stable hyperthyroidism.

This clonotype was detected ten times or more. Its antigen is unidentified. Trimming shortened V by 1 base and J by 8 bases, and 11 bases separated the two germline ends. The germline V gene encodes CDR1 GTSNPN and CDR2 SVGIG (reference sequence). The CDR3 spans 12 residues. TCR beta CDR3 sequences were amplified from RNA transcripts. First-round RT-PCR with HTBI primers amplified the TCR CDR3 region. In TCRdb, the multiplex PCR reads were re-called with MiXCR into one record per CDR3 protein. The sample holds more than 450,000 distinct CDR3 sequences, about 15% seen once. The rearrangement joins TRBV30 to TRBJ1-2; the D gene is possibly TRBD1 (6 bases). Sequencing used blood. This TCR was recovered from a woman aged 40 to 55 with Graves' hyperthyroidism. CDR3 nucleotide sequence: TGTGCCTGGAGTGGGGGGCGAAGGGGCTACACCTTC. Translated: CAWSGGRRGYTF. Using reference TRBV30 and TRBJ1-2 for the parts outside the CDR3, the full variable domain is SQTIHQWPATLVQPVGSPLSLECTVEGTSNPNLYWYRQAAGRGLQLLFYSVGIGQISSEVPQNLSASRPQDRQFILSSKKLLLSDSGFYLCAWSGGRRGYTFGSGTRLTVV.